Sequencing of this T cell receptor beta chain was carried out in a study of T-cell memory formation after mild COVID-19 (dated by TCRdb to the early 2020s). A note on the overall study: TCR sequence clusters from the two donors were largely donor specific. In a couple of donors, T-cell clones that expanded and contracted after mild COVID-19 were tracked by sequencing TCRalpha and TCRbeta repertoires over time. The cohort was made up of two young adult volunteers, one female and one male, who were previously healthy.

PBMCs were isolated by Ficoll-Paque density gradient centrifugation. Comments on this clonotype: The antigen it recognizes is unknown. No base quality information exists; no much larger clone differs at one position.

Broader findings and caveats from the paper: Whether the second-wave clones peaking on day 37 were SARS-CoV-2 specific was not confirmed. Contracting CD4+ clones appeared mostly in the CM and EM memory subsets, whereas CD8+ clones were enriched in EMRA. The study covered only a couple of mild cases, and larger cohorts including severe cases with pre-infection samples were considered necessary. Clones contracting from day 15 to 85 had balanced CD4/CD8 phenotypes, while a second wave expanding from day 15 to 37 was biased towards CD4+. The detection of some responding clones in pre-infection memory suggests that pre-existing cross-reactive memory T cells joined the SARS-CoV-2 response.

Sequences SGHTA (CDR1) and FQGTGA (CDR2) are obtained from the germline V gene. Germline trimming amounts to 4 bases on V and 10 bases on J, with 5 as the count of junction bases outside the gene matches. Measured from the cysteine to the phenylalanine, the CDR3 is 13 residues long. The retained sequence is limited to the CDR3, 39 bases, with the frame set at the first base. The sequencer was an Illumina NovaSeq 6000. TCRalpha and TCRbeta cDNA libraries were constructed by 5'RACE with constant-segment primers, with sample barcodes and unique molecular identifiers being introduced. Trizol reagent was used to extract RNA from every sample. Library amplification was performed in two PCR steps, and a second sample barcode and Illumina TruSeq adapters were introduced in the second step. The libraries were sequenced on an Illumina NovaSeq using 2 x 150 bp paired-end reads. Per the authors' processing: Reads were demultiplexed and collapsed into UMI-guided consensus sequences with migec v1.2.7. Using mixcr v2.1.11, UMI consensuses were aligned to TRA and TRB V and J templates and then assembled into clonotypes. Clonotypes were classified as expanded or contracted when called significant by both edgeR and NoisET, with noise models trained on biological replicates. edgeR calls used a false discovery rate-adjusted p below 0.01 and a log2 fold-change threshold of 1. As an exploratory analysis of dynamics, PCA with hierarchical clustering was applied to max-normalized trajectories of the 1000 most abundant clonotypes. Separately sequenced CD4+ and CD8+ repertoires were used to assign the CD4 or CD8 phenotype of responding clones. Starting from the raw public reads, TCRdb applied fastp trimming at Q25, assembled clones with MiXCR and retained in-frame beta chains. Every distinct CDR3 protein forms one entry, paired with its most common genes and DNA. TCRdb, rather than the study authors, made the V and J calls. For this sample the table gives more than 400,000 distinct CDR3 sequences, of which 15% to 20% were detected only once. The top ten clones comprise 12% of the sample.

Sample: PBMCs or a T cell subset sorted from them (not recorded which). The clonotype comes from an adult woman who had mild COVID-19 (a few samples of this study predate the infection). The sample titles of this study are shuffled in the database, so cell type and time point are left out; the donor was told from shared clones. This receptor chain uses TRBV7-3 and TRBJ2-1, with TRBD2 matching 9 junction bases. The nucleotides are TGTGCCAGCAGCTCAGCGGGAGGCCCGGAGCAGTTCTTC. Translated, it reads CASSSAGGPEQFF.